This section outlines one T cell receptor beta chain sequence together with its context. Its antigen remains unidentified. Method: immunoSEQ multiplex PCR; TCRdb's copy keeps in-frame clones and lacks some. The table has over 75,000 clones, approximately 75% seen once; the top ten hold over 2%. Regarding time point: after dendritic cell vaccination, including at tumor progression/relapse. This sample was included in a study of glioma-infiltrating T cells after dendritic cell vaccination. Overall study context: Patients received autologous tumor lysate-pulsed dendritic cell vaccination between about 2003 and 2013. Study results and limitations: Patients with more pretreatment TILs had longer time to progression and survival.

The germline gives CDR1 MGHDK, CDR2 SYGVNS. The CDR3 has 13 residues. V was shortened by 8 bases and J by 0 bases, with 11 bases between the two germline ends. This TCR was sampled from a human donor with glioblastoma. The sample consisted of blood, taken after dendritic cell vaccination. The rearrangement joins TRBV25-1 to TRBJ2-7, with D perhaps matching TRBD2 (6 bases). This CDR3 is CASGGDVSYEQYF. The CDR3 bases are TGTGCCAGCGGCGGGGACGTCTCCTACGAGCAGTACTTC.